Listed here are 5 T cell receptor beta chains from one sample, sequenced in a study of control samples from healthy donors and cancer patients. Produced via immunoSEQ multiplex PCR; TCRdb's table is partial and in-frame only. The sample lists about 160,000 clones, approximately 90% occurring once. The sample consisted of blood. The source of these receptors is a man aged 25-45 years in good health.

Notes on this clone: The germline gene is not matched at one end of the junction; a read error may be the cause. This CDR3 is CASRLELGQGVSEKLFF. DNA for the CDR3: TGTGCCAGCAGATTAGAACTAGGACAGGGGGTTAGTGAAAAACTGTTTTTT. The V call is TRBV7-2, the J call TRBJ1-4, with TRBD1 identical over 10 bases. This CDR3 contains 17 residues. Germline V gene data show CDR1 as SGHTA and CDR2 as FQGNSA.

The V and J genes are TRBV25-1 and TRBJ2-7; possible D gene TRBD2, 6 bases. Per germline, CDR1 MGHDK and CDR2 SYGVNS. The CDR3 has 15 amino acids. V gave up 1 base and J gave up 2 bases, with 12 bases separating them. The CDR3 DNA is TGTGCCAGCAGTGAATCCCCGTGGGAGGCCTACGAGCAGTACTTC. Translation gives CASSESPWEAYEQYF.

The chain couples TRBV24-1 to TRBJ1-1, with D hard to call. V lost 5 bases to trimming and J lost 1 base, with 19 bases between them. This CDR3 has 17 amino acids. Per the germline V gene, CDR1 is KGHDR and CDR2 is SFDVKD. The CDR3 loop reads CATSGSGRDTTNTEAFF. The CDR3 coding sequence is TGTGCCACCAGTGGATCGGGAAGAGACACCACGAACACTGAAGCTTTCTTT.

V is TRBV28 and J is TRBJ2-7, with 8 bases identical to TRBD2. The V gene end was trimmed by 7 bases and the J gene end by 3 bases; junction bases not matched to a gene: 5. The germline CDR1 and CDR2 sequences are MDHEN and SYDVKM. The CDR3 runs 13 residues. The CDR3 protein is CASTGGTYYEQYF. Here the CDR3 DNA reads TGTGCCAGCACGGGGGGGACCTACTACGAGCAGTACTTC.

The gene calls are TRBV9 and TRBJ2-2; no reliable D call. The ends were cut back, 0 bases at V and 5 bases at J, with 8 bases in the middle. Germline-derived CDR1 and CDR2 are SGDLS and YYNGEE. The CDR3 runs to 14 residues. The CDR3 nucleotides read TGTGCCAGCAGCGTAGCTACCCCGACCGGGGAGCTGTTTTTT. Its translation: CASSVATPTGELFF.